Below, 10 T cell receptor beta chains from the same sample are listed, as sequenced in a study of CD8 T cells in Susac syndrome. RNA amounts of roughly 0.5 to 1 ug underwent reverse transcription with random hexamers. TCRdb re-derived calls from the immunoSEQ multiplex PCR reads in MiXCR, one entry per CDR3 protein. This table has 150,000 to 200,000 distinct CDR3 sequences, just under 95% appearing once. Material for sequencing was CD4+ T cells from PBMCs. These receptors were obtained from a human donor in good health.

CDR3 region: CSASRTGLAYF. CDR3 sequence (DNA): TGCAGTGCTAGTCGGACAGGGTTAGCGTATTTT. This sequence joins TRBV20-1 and TRBJ2-3; 8 bases align to TRBD1. The CDR3 sequence is 11 residues long. The germline gives CDR1 DFQATT, CDR2 SNEGSKA (reference sequence). V was clipped by 3 bases and J by 14 bases; unmatched bases: 7.

The chain carries TRBV6-1 and TRBJ1-4; perhaps TRBD1 as D (6 bases). CDR3 size: 15 residues. Germline CDR1 and CDR2: MNHNS and SASEGT. V shed 7 bases and J shed 6 bases, with 18 bases lying between them. The CDR3 nucleotides are TGTGCCAGCACCCGATCTCGGGGGGCGGATGAAAAACTGTTTTTT. It specifies CASTRSRGADEKLFF.

The genes are TRBV7-2 and TRBJ1-1; no definite D call. V was pared by 5 bases and J by 10 bases, with 17 bases between. The germline V gene encodes CDR1 SGHTA and CDR2 FQGNSA. This CDR3 is built from 13 residues. The CDR3 region has the DNA TGTGCCAGCAGCACCTCCCCGACGGGGAGAGCTTTCTTT. This sequence encodes CASSTSPTGRAFF.

The chain links TRBV27 to TRBJ1-5, with D possibly TRBD1 on 5 matching bases. The CDR3 extends over 14 amino acids. CDR1 is MNHEY and CDR2 is SMNVEV in the germline V gene (reference sequence). V shed 0 bases and J shed 4 bases, with 7 bases lying between them. The CDR3 DNA reads TGTGCCAGCAGTTTATCTTGGGGGAATCAGCCCCAGCATTTT. Its translation: CASSLSWGNQPQHF.

The genes are TRBV7-9 and TRBJ1-1; TRBD1 matches 8 bases. V was clipped by 7 bases and J by 0 bases; unmatched bases: 13. The CDR3 extends over 17 amino acids. Germline loops: CDR1 SEHNR, CDR2 FQNEAQ (reference sequence). In DNA, the CDR3 is TGTGCCAGCAATCCCGACAGGGGATCCTACATGAACACTGAAGCTTTCTTT. It specifies CASNPDRGSYMNTEAFF.

The chain employs TRBV19 and TRBJ2-1; TRBD2 matches 8 bases. After removal of 1 base from V and 7 bases from J, the junction contained 3 bases not matched to a gene. Per the germline V gene, CDR1 is LNHDA and CDR2 is SQIVND (reference sequence). This CDR3 has 14 residues. CDR3 residues: CASSIAGGANEQFF. The CDR3 DNA follows: TGTGCCAGTAGTATAGCCGGGGGGGCAAATGAGCAGTTCTTC.

The chain couples TRBV18 to TRBJ1-2; no clear D. The CDR3 runs to 12 residues. Germline V CDR1 and CDR2: KGHSH, LQKENI. V shed 5 bases and J shed 8 bases, with 12 bases lying between them. The CDR3 is CASSEAGVGYTF. In nucleotides, the CDR3 is TGTGCCAGCTCAGAAGCAGGTGTCGGCTACACCTTC.

The rearrangement links TRBV15 to TRBJ2-1; 10 bases match TRBD2. Trimming at V came to 0 bases and at J to 2 bases, leaving 7 bases not matched to a gene. Germline CDR1 LNHNV, CDR2 YYDKDF (reference sequence). The CDR3 runs to 18 residues. The CDR3 region has the DNA TGTGCCACCAGCAGAGATAGGGCTAGCGGGGGTCCCTACAATGAGCAGTTCTTC. It specifies CATSRDRASGGPYNEQFF. The whole variable domain, filled in from reference TRBV15 and TRBJ2-1, reads DAMVIQNPRYQVTQFGKPVTLSCSQTLNHNVMYWYQQKSSQAPKLLFHYYDKDFNNEADTPDNFQSRRPNTSFCFLDIRSPGLGDTAMYLCATSRDRASGGPYNEQFFGPGTRLTVL.

This chain uses TRBV9 with TRBJ1-3; no firm D call. There are 12 residues in the CDR3. CDR1 and CDR2 from the germline V gene are SGDLS and YYNGEE. V lost 0 bases to trimming and J lost 8 bases, with 6 bases between them. The CDR3 sequence is CASSVATDTIYF. CDR3 nucleotide sequence: TGTGCCAGCAGCGTAGCTACCGACACCATATATTTT.

This chain joins TRBV2 and TRBJ2-5; D not certain. This CDR3 is 15 amino acids long. Trimming left V 2 bases short and J 2 bases short, with 12 bases between. Germline CDR1 SNHLY, CDR2 FYNNEI. In DNA, the CDR3 is TGTGCCAGCAGTGAATCGGGTTCAGCACAAGAGACCCAGTACTTC. Residues: CASSESGSAQETQYF.